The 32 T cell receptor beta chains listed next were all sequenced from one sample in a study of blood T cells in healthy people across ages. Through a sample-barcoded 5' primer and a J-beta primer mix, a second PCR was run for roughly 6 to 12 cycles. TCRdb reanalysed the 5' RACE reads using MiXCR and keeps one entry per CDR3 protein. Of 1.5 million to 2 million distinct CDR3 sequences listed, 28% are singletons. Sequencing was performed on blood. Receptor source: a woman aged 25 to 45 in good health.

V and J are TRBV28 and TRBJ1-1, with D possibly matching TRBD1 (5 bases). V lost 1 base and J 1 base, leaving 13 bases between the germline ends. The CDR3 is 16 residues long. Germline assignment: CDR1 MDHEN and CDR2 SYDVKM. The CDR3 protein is CASSLYLTVRNTEAFF. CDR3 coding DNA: TGTGCCAGCAGTTTATACCTGACAGTGCGGAACACTGAAGCTTTCTTT.

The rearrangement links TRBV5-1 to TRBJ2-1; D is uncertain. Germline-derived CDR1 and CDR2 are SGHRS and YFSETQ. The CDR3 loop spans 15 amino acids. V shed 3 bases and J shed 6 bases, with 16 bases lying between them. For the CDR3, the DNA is TGCGCCAGCAGCTCTGACTGGCGTAGTATCAATGAGCAGTTCTTC. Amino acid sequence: CASSSDWRSINEQFF.

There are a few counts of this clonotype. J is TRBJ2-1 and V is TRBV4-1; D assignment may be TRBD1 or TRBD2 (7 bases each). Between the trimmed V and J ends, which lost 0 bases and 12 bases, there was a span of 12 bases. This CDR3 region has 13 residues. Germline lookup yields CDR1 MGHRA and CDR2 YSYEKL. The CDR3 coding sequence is TGCGCCAGCAGCCAAGATCCCAGGGGGGGGCAGTTCTTC. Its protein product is CASSQDPRGGQFF.

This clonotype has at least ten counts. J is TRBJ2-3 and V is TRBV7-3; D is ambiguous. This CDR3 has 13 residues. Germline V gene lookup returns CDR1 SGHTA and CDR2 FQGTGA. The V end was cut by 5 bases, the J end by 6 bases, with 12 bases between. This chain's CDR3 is CASSPQLRDTQYF. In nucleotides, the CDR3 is TGTGCCAGCAGCCCCCAATTACGTGATACGCAGTATTTT.

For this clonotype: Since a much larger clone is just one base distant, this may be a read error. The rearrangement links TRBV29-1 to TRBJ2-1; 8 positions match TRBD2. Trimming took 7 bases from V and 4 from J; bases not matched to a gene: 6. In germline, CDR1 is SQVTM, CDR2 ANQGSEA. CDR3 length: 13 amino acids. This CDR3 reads CSEGLGKYNEQFF. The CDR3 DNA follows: TGCAGCGAGGGACTAGGCAAGTACAATGAGCAGTTCTTC.

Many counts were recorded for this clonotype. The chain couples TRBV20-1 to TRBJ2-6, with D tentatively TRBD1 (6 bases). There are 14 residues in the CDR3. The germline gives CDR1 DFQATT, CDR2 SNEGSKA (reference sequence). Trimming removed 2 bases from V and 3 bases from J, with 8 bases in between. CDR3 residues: CSARQGHGANVLTF. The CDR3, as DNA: TGCAGTGCTAGACAGGGGCATGGGGCCAACGTCCTGACTTTC.

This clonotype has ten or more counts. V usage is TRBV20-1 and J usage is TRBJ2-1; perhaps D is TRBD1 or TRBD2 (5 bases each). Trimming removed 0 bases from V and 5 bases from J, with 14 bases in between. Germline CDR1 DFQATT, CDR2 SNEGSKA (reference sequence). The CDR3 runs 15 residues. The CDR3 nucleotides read TGCAGTGCTAGAGAGAGGGGATACCCGAACAATGAGCAGTTCTTC. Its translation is CSARERGYPNNEQFF.

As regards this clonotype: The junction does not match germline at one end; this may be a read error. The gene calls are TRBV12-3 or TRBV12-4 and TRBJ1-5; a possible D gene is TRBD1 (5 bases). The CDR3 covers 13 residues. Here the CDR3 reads CAGSLTANQPQHF. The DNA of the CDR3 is TGTGCCGGCAGTTTGACAGCGAATCAGCCCCAGCATTTT.

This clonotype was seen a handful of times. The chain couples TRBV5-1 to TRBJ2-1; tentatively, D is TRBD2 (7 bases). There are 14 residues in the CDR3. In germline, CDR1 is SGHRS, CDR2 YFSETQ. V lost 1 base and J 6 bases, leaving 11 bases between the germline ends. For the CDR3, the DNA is TGCGCCAGCAGCTTGCAAGGGGGGGGCAATGAGCAGTTCTTC. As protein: CASSLQGGGNEQFF.

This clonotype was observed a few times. Here the CDR3 reads CSVESDGLYGYTF. CDR3 coding DNA: TGCAGCGTTGAATCGGATGGATTGTATGGCTACACCTTC. The chain joins TRBV29-1 to TRBJ1-2, with D hard to call. Germline CDR1 is SQVTM and CDR2 is ANQGSEA. The CDR3 is 13 residues long. With 2 bases removed from V and 5 bases from J, the gap between germline ends came to 12 bases.

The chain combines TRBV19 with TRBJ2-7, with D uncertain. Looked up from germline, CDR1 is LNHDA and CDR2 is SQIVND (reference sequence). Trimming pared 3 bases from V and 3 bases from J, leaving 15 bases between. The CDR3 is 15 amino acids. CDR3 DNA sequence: TGTGCCAGTAGTATGTCCCTGGGGATCATCTACGAGCAGTACTTC. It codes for CASSMSLGIIYEQYF.

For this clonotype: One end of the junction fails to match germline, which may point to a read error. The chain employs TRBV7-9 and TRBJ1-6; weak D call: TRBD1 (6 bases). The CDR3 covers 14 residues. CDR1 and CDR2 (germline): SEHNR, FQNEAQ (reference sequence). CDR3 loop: CSSTRLAGDSPLHF. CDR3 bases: TGTTCCAGCACCCGCCTGGCAGGGGATTCACCCCTCCACTTT.

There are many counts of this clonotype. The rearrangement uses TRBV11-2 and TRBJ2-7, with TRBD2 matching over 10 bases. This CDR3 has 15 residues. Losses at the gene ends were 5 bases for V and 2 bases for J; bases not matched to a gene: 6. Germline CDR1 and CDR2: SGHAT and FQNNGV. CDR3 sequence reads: CASSQRLAGAYEQYF. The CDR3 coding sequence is TGTGCCAGCAGCCAGAGGCTAGCGGGAGCCTACGAGCAGTACTTC.

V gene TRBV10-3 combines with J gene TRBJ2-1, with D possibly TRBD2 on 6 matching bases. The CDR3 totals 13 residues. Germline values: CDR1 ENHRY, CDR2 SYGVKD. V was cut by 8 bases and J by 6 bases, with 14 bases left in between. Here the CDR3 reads CAISSASANEQFF. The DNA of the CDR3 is TGTGCCATCTCTTCGGCTAGCGCCAATGAGCAGTTCTTC.

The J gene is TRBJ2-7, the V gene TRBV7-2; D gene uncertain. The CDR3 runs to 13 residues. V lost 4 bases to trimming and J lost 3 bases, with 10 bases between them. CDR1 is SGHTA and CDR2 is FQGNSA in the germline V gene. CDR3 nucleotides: TGTGCCAGCAGCTCCTTCCCCGACTACGAGCAGTACTTC. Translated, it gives CASSSFPDYEQYF.

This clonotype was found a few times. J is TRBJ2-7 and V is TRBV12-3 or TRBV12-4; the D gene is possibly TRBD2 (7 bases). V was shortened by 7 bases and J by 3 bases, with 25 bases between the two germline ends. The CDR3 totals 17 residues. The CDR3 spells CASKRGADGRRDYEQYF. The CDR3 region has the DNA TGTGCCAGCAAACGGGGGGCGGACGGGCGGAGGGACTACGAGCAGTACTTC.

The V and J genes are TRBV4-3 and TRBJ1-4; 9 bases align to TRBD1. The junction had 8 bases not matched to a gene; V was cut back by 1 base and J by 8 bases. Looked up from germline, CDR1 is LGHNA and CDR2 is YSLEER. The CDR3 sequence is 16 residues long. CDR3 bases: TGCGCCAGCAGCCAAGTCGGGACAGGGAGTCGGGAAAAACTGTTTTTT. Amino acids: CASSQVGTGSREKLFF.

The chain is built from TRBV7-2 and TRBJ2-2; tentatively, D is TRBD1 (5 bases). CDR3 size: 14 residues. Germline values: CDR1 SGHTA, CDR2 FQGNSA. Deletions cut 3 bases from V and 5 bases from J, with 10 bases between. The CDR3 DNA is TGTGCCAGCAGCTTCCAGGGTGTAACCGGGGAGCTGTTTTTT. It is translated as CASSFQGVTGELFF.

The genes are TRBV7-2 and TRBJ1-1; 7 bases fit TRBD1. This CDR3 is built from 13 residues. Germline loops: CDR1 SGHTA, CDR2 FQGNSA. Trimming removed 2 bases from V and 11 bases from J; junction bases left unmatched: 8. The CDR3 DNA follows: TGTGCCAGCAGCTTAAGGGGGCAAAATAAGGCTTTCTTT. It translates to CASSLRGQNKAFF.

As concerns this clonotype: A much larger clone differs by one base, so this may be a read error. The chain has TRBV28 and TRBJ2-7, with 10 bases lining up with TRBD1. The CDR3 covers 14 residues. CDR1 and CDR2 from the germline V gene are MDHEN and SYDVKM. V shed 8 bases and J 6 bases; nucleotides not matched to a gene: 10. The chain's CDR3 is CASWTGGEWSEQYF. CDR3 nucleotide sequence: TGTGCCAGCTGGACAGGGGGGGAATGGAGCGAGCAGTACTTC.

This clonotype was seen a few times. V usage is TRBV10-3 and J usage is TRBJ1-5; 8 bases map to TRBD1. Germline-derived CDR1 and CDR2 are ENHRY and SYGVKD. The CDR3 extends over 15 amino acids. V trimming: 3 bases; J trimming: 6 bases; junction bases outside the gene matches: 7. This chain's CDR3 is CAISDGTGGIQPQHF. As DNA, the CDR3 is TGTGCCATCAGTGATGGCACAGGGGGGATTCAGCCCCAGCATTTT.

The chain's CDR3 is CATRGGEYNEQFF. The CDR3 nucleotides are TGTGCCACCAGGGGCGGGGAGTACAATGAGCAGTTCTTC. V and J are TRBV24-1 and TRBJ2-1; TRBD2 might be the D (6 bases). The V end was cut by 7 bases, the J end by 4 bases, with 10 bases between. The CDR3 is 13 residues long. Germline assignment: CDR1 KGHDR and CDR2 SFDVKD.

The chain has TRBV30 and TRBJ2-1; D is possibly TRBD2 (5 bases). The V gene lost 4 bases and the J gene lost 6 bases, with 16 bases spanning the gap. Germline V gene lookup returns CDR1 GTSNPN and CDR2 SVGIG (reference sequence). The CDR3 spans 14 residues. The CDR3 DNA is TGTGCCTGGAAAGCGGTCGGGGTTCGCAATGAGCAGTTCTTC. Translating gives CAWKAVGVRNEQFF.

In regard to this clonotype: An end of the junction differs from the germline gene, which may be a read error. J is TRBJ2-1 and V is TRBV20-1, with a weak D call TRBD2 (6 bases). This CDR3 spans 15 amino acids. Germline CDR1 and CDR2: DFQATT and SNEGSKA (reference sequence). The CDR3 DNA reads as TGCAGTGCTCTTGGGGGGACTTACGCCTACAATGAGCAGGTCTTC. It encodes CSALGGTYAYNEQVF.

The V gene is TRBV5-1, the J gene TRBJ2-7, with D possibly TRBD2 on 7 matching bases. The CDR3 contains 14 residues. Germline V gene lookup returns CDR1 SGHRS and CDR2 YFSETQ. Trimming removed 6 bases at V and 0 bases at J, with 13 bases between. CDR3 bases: TGCGCCAGCAAAGTAGGGGGGGCCTCCTACGAGCAGTACTTC. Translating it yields CASKVGGASYEQYF.

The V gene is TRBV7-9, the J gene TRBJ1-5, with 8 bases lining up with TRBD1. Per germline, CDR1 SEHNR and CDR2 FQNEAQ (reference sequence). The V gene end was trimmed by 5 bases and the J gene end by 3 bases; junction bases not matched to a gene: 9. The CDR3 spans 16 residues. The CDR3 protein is CASSPLDRAVNQPQHF. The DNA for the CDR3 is TGTGCCAGCAGCCCGCTGGACAGGGCGGTCAATCAGCCCCAGCATTTT.

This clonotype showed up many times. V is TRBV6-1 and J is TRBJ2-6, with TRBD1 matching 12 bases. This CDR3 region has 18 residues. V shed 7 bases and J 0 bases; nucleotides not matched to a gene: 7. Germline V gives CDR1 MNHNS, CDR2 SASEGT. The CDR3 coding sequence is TGTGCCAGCACCTACGGGGACAGGGGGCCCTCTGGGGCCAACGTCCTGACTTTC. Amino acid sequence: CASTYGDRGPSGANVLTF.

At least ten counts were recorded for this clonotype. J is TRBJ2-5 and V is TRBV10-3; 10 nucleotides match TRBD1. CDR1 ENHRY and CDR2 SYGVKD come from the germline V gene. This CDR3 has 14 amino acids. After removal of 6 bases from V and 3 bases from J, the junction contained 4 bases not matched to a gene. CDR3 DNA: TGTGCCATCAGCGAGGGGACAGGGGAAGAGACCCAGTACTTC. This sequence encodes CAISEGTGEETQYF.

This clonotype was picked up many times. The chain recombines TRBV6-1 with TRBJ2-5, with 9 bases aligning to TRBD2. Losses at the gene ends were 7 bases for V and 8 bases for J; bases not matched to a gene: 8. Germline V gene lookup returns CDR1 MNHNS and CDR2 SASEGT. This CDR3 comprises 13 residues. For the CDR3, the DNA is TGTGCCAGCATCCAGCGGGGGGACCTAACCCAGTACTTC. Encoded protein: CASIQRGDLTQYF.

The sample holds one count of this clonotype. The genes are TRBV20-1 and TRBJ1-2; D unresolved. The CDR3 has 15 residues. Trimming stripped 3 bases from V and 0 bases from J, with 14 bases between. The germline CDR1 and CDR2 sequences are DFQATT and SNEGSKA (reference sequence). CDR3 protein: CSASEGRAANYGYTF. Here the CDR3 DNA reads TGCAGTGCTAGTGAGGGAAGGGCGGCTAACTATGGCTACACCTTC.

CDR3 amino acids: CASSQRTSGGRNQETQYF. In DNA form, the CDR3 reads TGTGCCAGCAGCCAACGGACTAGCGGGGGACGAAACCAAGAGACCCAGTACTTC. V usage is TRBV3-1 and J usage is TRBJ2-5; 13 bases align to TRBD2. Per germline, CDR1 LGHDT and CDR2 YNNKEL (reference sequence). Trimming took 2 bases from V and 0 from J; bases not matched to a gene: 6. The CDR3 is made up of 18 amino acids.

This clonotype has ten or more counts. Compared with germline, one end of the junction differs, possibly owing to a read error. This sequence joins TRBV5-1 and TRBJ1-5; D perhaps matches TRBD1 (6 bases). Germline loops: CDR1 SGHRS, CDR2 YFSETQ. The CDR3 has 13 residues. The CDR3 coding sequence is TGTGCCAGCAGCTTAGAGGGGGGCCAGCCCCAGCATTTT. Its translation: CASSLEGGQPQHF.